Below are 7 T cell receptor beta chains sequenced from a single sample in a study of PD-1 blockade in classical Hodgkin lymphoma. Each and every patient relapsed after autologous stem cell transplantation, and patients got differing brentuximab vedotin exposure. Here immunoSEQ multiplex PCR was the method, and the copy in TCRdb shows in-frame clones only, minus some. This table has some 150,000 clones, under 85% appearing once. The sequencing used peripheral blood mononuclear cells (PBMCs), collected before the second cycle of nivolumab. The receptors here all came from a human donor with classical Hodgkin lymphoma.

The chain couples TRBV7-9 to TRBJ2-7, with TRBD2 matching 7 bases. The V segment lost 4 bases and the J segment 4 bases; nucleotides outside the gene matches: 7. CDR3 length equals 14 residues. CDR1 and CDR2 (germline): SEHNR, FQNEAQ (reference sequence). This chain's CDR3 is CASSSAGRLYEQYF. The CDR3 DNA reads as TGTGCCAGCAGCTCAGCGGGGCGTCTATACGAGCAGTACTTC. The complete variable domain, with remaining parts taken from reference TRBV7-9 and TRBJ2-7, reads DTGVSQNPRHKITKRGQNVTFRCDPISEHNRLYWYRQTLGQGPEFLTYFQNEAQLEKSRLLSDRFSAERPKGSFSTLEIQRTEQGDSAMYLCASSSAGRLYEQYFGPGTRLTVT.

This chain links TRBV18 with TRBJ2-2; tentatively, D is TRBD2 (6 bases). This CDR3 has 15 amino acids. Germline values: CDR1 KGHSH, CDR2 LQKENI. V lost 4 bases to trimming and J lost 1 base, with 10 bases between them. The CDR3 loop is CASSHGGMNTGELFF. DNA for the CDR3: TGTGCCAGCTCACATGGGGGGATGAACACCGGGGAGCTGTTTTTT.

This clone has only one observation. The V gene is TRBV5-4, the J gene TRBJ2-5; TRBD2 is a possible D gene (6 bases). V lost 2 bases and J lost 1, with 15 bases in between. The germline V gene encodes CDR1 SGHNT and CDR2 YYREEE (reference sequence). This CDR3 spans 16 amino acids. CDR3 residues: CASSFRAGRSQETQYF. In nucleotides, the CDR3 is TGTGCCAGCAGCTTCCGTGCTGGGAGGTCCCAAGAGACCCAGTACTTC.

V and J are TRBV6-5 and TRBJ1-1, with no clear D. The CDR3 runs to 14 residues. CDR1 is MNHEY, CDR2 SVGAGI, per germline. Trimming removed 8 bases from V and 1 base from J, with 14 bases in between. The CDR3: CASGRIGQNTEAFF. CDR3 coding DNA: TGTGCCAGCGGGAGAATAGGGCAGAACACTGAAGCTTTCTTT.

This chain connects TRBV4-2 to TRBJ1-5; D uncertain. Between the trimmed V and J ends, which lost 0 bases and 0 bases, there was a span of 15 bases. The CDR3 covers 18 residues. In germline, CDR1 is LGHNA, CDR2 YNFKEQ. DNA for the CDR3: TGTGCCAGCAGCCAAGATCGGTTTCAGAGGTATAGCAATCAGCCCCAGCATTTT. Its protein is CASSQDRFQRYSNQPQHF.

This clone has more than one count but fewer than ten. The rearrangement links TRBV4-1 to TRBJ1-5, with D hard to call. V dropped 1 base and J dropped 7 bases, with 11 bases sitting between them. The CDR3 is made up of 14 amino acids. Per germline, CDR1 MGHRA and CDR2 YSYEKL. CDR3 coding DNA: TGCGCCAGCAGCCAAGTAGGGAATGGGCAGCCCCAGCATTTT. Its protein is CASSQVGNGQPQHF.

The CDR3 here is CASSSQTPGGNNEQFF. DNA of the CDR3: TGTGCCAGCAGCTCACAGACTCCCGGAGGTAACAATGAGCAGTTCTTC. V and J are TRBV7-3 and TRBJ2-1; possible D gene TRBD2, 5 bases. Per the germline V gene, CDR1 is SGHTA and CDR2 is FQGTGA. This CDR3 has 16 amino acids. Trimming took off 4 bases at V and 5 bases at J, with 18 bases between the two ends. Full variable domain (remainder filled in from reference TRBV7-3 and TRBJ2-1): GAGVSQTPSNKVTEKGKYVELRCDPISGHTALYWYRQSLGQGPEFLIYFQGTGAADDSGLPNDRFFAVRPEGSVSTLKIQRTERGDSAVYLCASSSQTPGGNNEQFFGPGTRLTVL.